The 29 T cell receptor beta chains below all came from one sample that was sequenced in a study of vaccination and CD4 T cells after COVID-19. Their antigens are not known. The sample's treatment: roughly 10-day PBMC culture with coronavirus spike peptide pools or control peptides (ViraFEST assay). Sequencing of the DNA from cultured CD4+ T cells was carried out with the Oncomine TCR Beta short-read assay. TCRdb re-called the PCR reads through MiXCR, storing one row per CDR3 protein. The sample lists tens of thousands of distinct CDR3 sequences; 49% were seen once. Sequencing was performed on CD4+ T cells from blood, cultured in vitro. The receptors here all came from a human donor who had recovered from COVID-19.

There are a few counts of this clonotype. V gene TRBV27 combines with J gene TRBJ1-5; D is perhaps TRBD1 (5 bases). This CDR3 comprises 14 residues. From germline, CDR1 is MNHEY and CDR2 SMNVEV (reference sequence). Trimming took 6 bases from V and 4 from J, leaving 13 bases between them. The CDR3 sequence: CASRITGGNQPQHF. The CDR3 DNA reads TGTGCCAGCAGGATAACTGGGGGAAATCAGCCCCAGCATTTT.

The chain is built from TRBV20-1 and TRBJ2-7; TRBD1 agrees at 10 bases. The CDR3 covers 15 residues. CDR1 DFQATT and CDR2 SNEGSKA come from the germline V gene (reference sequence). The junction had 8 bases not matched to a gene; V was cut back by 4 bases and J by 2 bases. Here the CDR3 reads CSAKPGTGAAYEQYF. The CDR3 nucleotides read TGCAGTGCTAAGCCGGGGACAGGGGCGGCCTACGAGCAGTACTTC.

The CDR3 protein is CASSPSDQGRANSPLHF. The CDR3 nucleotides are TGTGCCAGCAGCCCCTCTGACCAGGGGCGCGCAAATTCACCCCTCCACTTT. J is TRBJ1-6 and V is TRBV9; D perhaps matches TRBD1 (6 bases). V lost 4 bases to trimming and J lost 7 bases, with 21 bases between them. This CDR3 contains 17 residues. The germline V gene encodes CDR1 SGDLS and CDR2 YYNGEE.

This clonotype was seen a handful of times. The CDR3 region has the DNA TGTGCCACCAGAGAAACCTCGACTAGCGGGGCGATCCAATTACCCACAGATACGCAGTATTTT. Translation: CATRETSTSGAIQLPTDTQYF. The J gene is TRBJ2-3, the V gene TRBV27, with 11 bases aligning to TRBD2. The V segment lost 10 bases and the J segment 2 bases; nucleotides outside the gene matches: 26. Germline lookup yields CDR1 MNHEY and CDR2 SMNVEV (reference sequence). The CDR3 has 21 amino acids.

The rearrangement uses TRBV5-1 and TRBJ2-1; 8 nucleotides line up with TRBD1. Near its end, the DNA agrees better with TRBJ2-7, so the J call may be wrong. CDR1 and CDR2 (germline): SGHRS, YFSETQ. The CDR3 runs to 15 residues. CDR3 in DNA: TGCGCCAGCAGCTTTGCTGGACAGGGTAACTACGAGCAGTACTTC. This encodes CASSFAGQGNYEQYF.

The chain uses TRBV7-9 and TRBJ2-7; 7 bases are a match to TRBD2. The V and J ends lost 3 bases and 0 bases, in that order; junction bases with no gene match: 2. The length of the CDR3 is 14 residues. Germline V gene sequence: CDR1 SEHNR, CDR2 FQNEAQ (reference sequence). CDR3 sequence: CASSFRGVSYEQYF. As DNA, the CDR3 is TGTGCCAGCAGCTTTCGGGGGGTCTCCTACGAGCAGTACTTC.

This clonotype has a handful of counts. This chain uses TRBV19 with TRBJ1-2; 7 positions agree with TRBD1. Germline lookup yields CDR1 LNHDA and CDR2 SQIVND (reference sequence). V gave up 3 bases and J gave up 8 bases; unmatched junction bases: 9. This CDR3 contains 14 residues. The DNA for the CDR3 is TGTGCCAGTAGTATTAGCCAGGGGGTACGCGGCTACACCTTC. Amino acids: CASSISQGVRGYTF.

A few counts support this clonotype. The CDR3 here is CASSSYNQPQHF. The CDR3 nucleotides are TGTGCCAGCAGCTCGTACAATCAGCCCCAGCATTTT. The chain employs TRBV7-9 and TRBJ1-5; D unresolved. The CDR3 contains 12 residues. Germline values: CDR1 SEHNR, CDR2 FQNEAQ (reference sequence). The V gene lost 4 bases and the J gene lost 3 bases, with 4 bases spanning the gap.

The chain links TRBV27 to TRBJ2-3, with no clear D. Trimming shortened V by 6 bases and J by 4 bases, and 14 bases separated the two germline ends. Germline loops: CDR1 MNHEY, CDR2 SMNVEV (reference sequence). The CDR3 is 14 residues long. The CDR3 region has the DNA TGTGCCAGCAGCCCCAGGCAGTCGTCAGATACGCAGTATTTT. Amino acid sequence: CASSPRQSSDTQYF.

The chain joins TRBV2 to TRBJ1-5, with TRBD1 as a possible D gene (5 bases). V was cut by 8 bases and J by 7 bases, with 15 bases left in between. CDR1 SNHLY and CDR2 FYNNEI come from the germline V gene. CDR3 length: 13 amino acids. The CDR3 sequence: CASQGGGDQPQHF. CDR3 coding DNA: TGTGCCAGCCAGGGCGGGGGGGACCAGCCCCAGCATTTT. Combining the CDR3 with reference TRBV2 and TRBJ1-5 gives the whole variable domain EPEVTQTPSHQVTQMGQEVILRCVPISNHLYFYWYRQILGQKVEFLVSFYNNEISEKSEIFDDQFSVERPDGSNFTLKIRSTKLEDSAMYFCASQGGGDQPQHFGDGTRLSIL.

V gene TRBV28 combines with J gene TRBJ1-2, with 7 bases identical to TRBD1. Germline V gene data show CDR1 as MDHEN and CDR2 as SYDVKM. With 6 bases clipped from V and 5 bases from J, the junction kept 9 bases outside the gene matches. The CDR3 has 14 residues. CDR3 sequence (DNA): TGTGCCAGCAGGCTTTTACAGGGGCATTATGGCTACACCTTC. It encodes CASRLLQGHYGYTF.

This clonotype was counted between two and nine times. The rearrangement links TRBV6-1 to TRBJ2-1, with 14 bases that match TRBD2. This CDR3 contains 16 residues. Germline values: CDR1 MNHNS, CDR2 SASEGT. The trim removed 6 bases at V and 6 bases at J, leaving 7 bases unmatched. The CDR3 bases are TGTGCCAGCAGGGACGGGACTAGCGGGAGAGGCAATGAGCAGTTCTTC. Protein: CASRDGTSGRGNEQFF.

The chain has TRBV20-1 and TRBJ1-1, with a weak D call TRBD1 (5 bases). CDR3 length: 13 amino acids. V lost 5 bases, J lost 3 bases, and 13 bases lay in between. CDR1 is DFQATT, CDR2 SNEGSKA, per germline (reference sequence). CDR3 residues: CSARGRRDTEAFF. As DNA, the CDR3 is TGCAGTGCTCGCGGTCGCAGGGACACTGAAGCTTTCTTT.

This clonotype showed up just a few times. The chain is built from TRBV20-1 and TRBJ1-6; TRBD1 aligns across 10 bases. This CDR3 contains 14 residues. V trimming: 3 bases; J trimming: 8 bases; junction bases outside the gene matches: 4. Germline V lookup: CDR1 DFQATT, CDR2 SNEGSKA (reference sequence). CDR3 sequence: CSASRDRGYSPLHF. CDR3 DNA: TGCAGTGCTAGCCGGGACAGGGGTTATTCACCCCTCCACTTT.

This chain links TRBV10-3 with TRBJ2-3, with 11 bases lining up with TRBD2. V was clipped by 2 bases and J by 5 bases; unmatched bases: 0. The CDR3 runs 14 residues. Per the germline V gene, CDR1 is ENHRY and CDR2 is SYGVKD. The CDR3 loop is CAISEGTSGDTQYF. CDR3 DNA sequence: TGTGCCATCAGTGAGGGGACTAGCGGAGATACGCAGTATTTT.

The chain couples TRBV28 to TRBJ2-7, with unresolved D. This CDR3 has 15 residues. CDR1 MDHEN and CDR2 SYDVKM come from the germline V gene. Trimming took 3 bases from V and 6 from J, leaving 18 bases between them. The CDR3 loop reads CASSFTPRVEGEQYF. Here the CDR3 DNA reads TGTGCCAGCAGTTTTACCCCCCGGGTAGAAGGCGAGCAGTACTTC.

The CDR3 DNA follows: TGTGCCAGCAGTCACGACCTGGAAGAGACCCAGTACTTC. Protein product: CASSHDLEETQYF. The J gene is TRBJ2-5, the V gene TRBV6-2 or TRBV6-3; no clear D. With 5 bases removed from V and 3 bases from J, the gap between germline ends came to 10 bases. The CDR3 loop spans 13 amino acids. From germline, CDR1 is MNHEY and CDR2 SVGEGT.

This clonotype was detected only a few times. The rearrangement links TRBV11-2 to TRBJ1-1; weak D call: TRBD1 (5 bases). The CDR3 consists of 14 residues. Per the germline V gene, CDR1 is SGHAT and CDR2 is FQNNGV. V was pared by 1 base and J by 5 bases, with 11 bases between. CDR3 residues: CASSLVQGGTEAFF. CDR3 coding DNA: TGTGCCAGCAGCTTAGTGCAGGGTGGGACTGAAGCTTTCTTT. Looking up the rest from reference TRBV11-2 and TRBJ1-1 gives the full variable domain: EAGVAQSPRYKIIEKRQSVAFWCNPISGHATLYWYQQILGQGPKLLIQFQNNGVVDDSQLPKDRFSAERLKGVDSTLKIQPAKLEDSAVYLCASSLVQGGTEAFFGQGTRLTVV.

This rearrangement joins TRBV20-1 to TRBJ2-3, with no clear D. Germline V gene lookup returns CDR1 DFQATT and CDR2 SNEGSKA (reference sequence). The CDR3 is made up of 13 amino acids. The germline V and J ends were trimmed by 6 bases and 5 bases, with 15 bases remaining between them. CDR3 sequence (DNA): TGCAGTGCCCTCGGACCTCACGAAGATACGCAGTATTTT. Its translation is CSALGPHEDTQYF.

The J gene is TRBJ2-3, the V gene TRBV2, with 11 nucleotides matching TRBD2. The ends lost 6 bases at V and 2 bases at J; junction bases unmatched: 7. Germline V CDR1 and CDR2: SNHLY, FYNNEI. The CDR3 sequence is 16 residues long. CDR3 in DNA: TGTGCCAGCAGCCCGGGACTAGCGGCAATCACAGATACGCAGTATTTT. Its protein is CASSPGLAAITDTQYF.

This clonotype was found a few times. The J gene is TRBJ2-5, the V gene TRBV19; maybe TRBD1 (6 bases). The CDR3 contains 15 residues. V dropped 5 bases and J dropped 0 bases, with 13 bases sitting between them. Germline CDR1 and CDR2: LNHDA and SQIVND (reference sequence). CDR3 nucleotide sequence: TGTGCCAGTAGTCCCCGGGACATAGACCAAGAGACCCAGTACTTC. Its translation is CASSPRDIDQETQYF.

This clonotype was seen only a few times. J is TRBJ2-3 and V is TRBV20-1; TRBD2 matches 11 bases. V lost 5 bases to trimming and J lost 5 bases; unmatched junction nucleotides: 15. Germline V lookup: CDR1 DFQATT, CDR2 SNEGSKA (reference sequence). This CDR3 spans 17 amino acids. In DNA, the CDR3 is TGCAGTGCTCCGGGGGGTATAGCGGGAGGGTTCATAGATACGCAGTATTTT. Amino acid sequence: CSAPGGIAGGFIDTQYF.

V is TRBV4-3 and J is TRBJ1-3; D is unresolved. Trimming shortened V by 3 bases and J by 0 bases, and 9 bases separated the two germline ends. Germline V lookup: CDR1 LGHNA, CDR2 YSLEER. The CDR3 sequence is 15 residues long. The CDR3 coding sequence is TGCGCCAGCAGCCAGGAGGGTTTCTCTGGAAACACCATATATTTT. The encoded protein is CASSQEGFSGNTIYF.

This sequence joins TRBV5-1 and TRBJ1-2, with 9 nucleotides matching TRBD1. Germline V gene data show CDR1 as SGHRS and CDR2 as YFSETQ. The ends lost 0 bases at V and 3 bases at J; junction bases unmatched: 9. The CDR3 is 17 amino acids. The CDR3 coding sequence is TGCGCCAGCAGCTTGGCCCTACCGGGACAGGGAGACTATGGCTACACCTTC. Residues: CASSLALPGQGDYGYTF.

The chain uses TRBV28 and TRBJ2-2; TRBD2 aligns across 11 bases. CDR3 length: 16 amino acids. Trimming took 6 bases from V and 3 from J; bases not matched to a gene: 6. The germline gives CDR1 MDHEN, CDR2 SYDVKM. The CDR3 reads CASSRGLAGYTGELFF. CDR3 bases: TGTGCCAGCAGCCGCGGACTAGCGGGCTACACCGGGGAGCTGTTTTTT.

This clonotype was found a few times. The J gene is TRBJ2-2, the V gene TRBV7-2; tentatively, D is TRBD1 or TRBD2 (5 bases each). The length of the CDR3 is 16 residues. CDR1 is SGHTA and CDR2 is FQGNSA in the germline V gene. V was pared by 5 bases and J by 0 bases, with 13 bases between. CDR3 DNA sequence: TGTGCCAGCAGCACCCAGGGACCCACGAACACCGGGGAGCTGTTTTTT. It specifies CASSTQGPTNTGELFF.

This clonotype was observed a few times. V gene TRBV6-1 combines with J gene TRBJ1-2; maybe TRBD1 (6 bases). This CDR3 has 15 residues. CDR1 is MNHNS, CDR2 SASEGT, per germline. Trimming cost V 3 bases and J 3 bases, with 14 bases left between them. Here the CDR3 DNA reads TGTGCCAGCAGTGACGAGGGGGGTTCATACTATGGCTACACCTTC. This sequence encodes CASSDEGGSYYGYTF.

This clonotype was observed a few times. This chain uses TRBV10-2 with TRBJ2-5, with 7 bases that match TRBD2. The CDR3 has 12 amino acids. Germline CDR1 is WSHSY and CDR2 is SAAADI. V shed 5 bases, J shed 5 bases, and the junction held 2 bases outside the gene matches. The CDR3 loop reads CASSSGTETQYF. The CDR3 DNA reads TGCGCCAGCAGTAGCGGGACGGAGACCCAGTACTTC.

This rearrangement joins TRBV11-2 to TRBJ2-1; 9 bases are a match to TRBD1. J gave up 4 bases and V 3 bases, and 4 bases lay outside the gene matches. Germline V CDR1 and CDR2: SGHAT, FQNNGV. The CDR3 has 15 amino acids. This CDR3 is CASSFWGQGYNEQFF. The CDR3, as DNA: TGTGCCAGCAGCTTTTGGGGACAGGGTTACAATGAGCAGTTCTTC. Using reference TRBV11-2 and TRBJ2-1 for the parts outside the CDR3, the full variable domain is EAGVAQSPRYKIIEKRQSVAFWCNPISGHATLYWYQQILGQGPKLLIQFQNNGVVDDSQLPKDRFSAERLKGVDSTLKIQPAKLEDSAVYLCASSFWGQGYNEQFFGPGTRLTVL.